What follows describes a single T cell receptor (beta chain). The antigen this receptor binds is unknown. No base quality values were provided; no much bigger clone lies one nucleotide off. The immunoSEQ Assay was the method used to sequence TCRbeta CDR3 regions. After extraction, genomic DNA underwent amplification by bias-controlled multiplex PCR, followed by high-throughput sequencing. On the study's bioinformatics: To quantify the absolute abundance of every unique TCRbeta CDR3 region, sequences were collapsed and filtered. T cell fraction was estimated by normalizing TCRbeta template counts to usable DNA, which was measured by amplifying reference genes present in all nucleated cells. Repertoire TCRs were annotated as SARS-CoV-2-specific when V gene, CDR3 amino acid sequence and J gene were exactly matched to a known reactive TCR set. The reference SARS-CoV-2 TCR set came from MIRA and was filtered for enrichment in COVID-19-positive ImmuneCODE repertoires, removing public or cross-reactive TCRs. Using the MIRA antigens, annotated TCRs were further analysed by specific ORF or by position within an ORF. Depth was the summed frequency of annotated unique rearrangements, while breadth was defined as annotated unique rearrangements over total unique productive rearrangements. Two-sided Wilcoxon rank-sum tests were applied when comparing TCR breadth between groups. As stored in TCRdb, this immuneACCESS dataset retains in-frame rearrangements with V and J assigned. A fraction of the clones does not appear; measured against another copy, unresolved V genes explain less than half of the discrepancy, and the remainder lacks a known reason. D and trimming come from the DNA, and the V and J calls and clone size come from that table. Recorded for this sample are 400,000 to 450,000 clones; around 90% of them occurred a single time. Under 4.5% of the sample is held by the ten biggest clonotypes.

The sample is drawn from a study of Ad26.COV2.S vaccination and SARS-CoV-2 variants (dated by TCRdb to the early 2020s). Regarding the complete study: Donors in the vaccine arm were drawn from COV1001, a multicentre, randomized, double-blind, placebo-controlled phase I-IIa trial testing Ad26.COV2.S in healthy adults. Dosing of Ad26.COV2.S was intramuscular, at either 5x10^10 or 1x10^11 viral particles, delivered as one shot or as two shots spaced 56 days apart. TCRbeta repertoire sequencing was used to assess the specificity and breadth of SARS-CoV-2-reactive T cell receptors after Ad26.COV2.S vaccination. Trial participants were randomized into five groups of five, in which low-dose or high-dose Ad26.COV2.S was given once or twice, or placebo was given on both occasions. A total of approximately 32 samples were included in the TCR-sequenced set, comprising 19 Ad26.COV2.S vaccine recipients, 5 placebo recipients and 8 SARS-CoV-2 convalescent individuals. Blinding of investigators to trial group allocation was maintained during experiments and outcome assessment.

The full study reports these points: Comparing responses between vaccine doses or regimens was not something the study was powered to do. Higher spike-specific TCR breadth was observed in Ad26.COV2.S recipients than in placebo recipients (P = 0.0014). It was noted by the authors that total T cell responses may have been underestimated by the TCR breadth and depth analyses. After vaccination, substantial breadth of spike-specific CD8+ and CD4+ T cell responses was reported. Comparable non-spike TCR breadth was observed between vaccine and placebo recipients, consistent with only spike being contained in the vaccine.

The germline V gene provides CDR1 SGHDT and CDR2 YYEEEE. V loses 0 bases, J loses 6 bases, and the germline ends lie 8 bases apart. From its cysteine to its phenylalanine, the CDR3 spans 13 amino acids. Only the CDR3 part of the read is kept: 39 bases, read in frame from the first base. Per the publication, the treatment or condition label means: roughly 20 received Ad26.COV2.S at low or high dose, single or two shots; roughly five received placebo; per-sample allocation not given. For vaccine and placebo recipients, repertoires were sequenced using samples collected on day 63 after the first injection. Cohort 1b enrolled 25 to 30 adults aged 18-55 years at a single site in Boston, USA, between 29 July and 7 August 2020. Ad26.COV2.S was a replication-incompetent adenovirus type 26 vector that expressed a prefusion-stabilized SARS-CoV-2 spike protein derived from the original Wuhan strain.

Sequenced here: peripheral blood, sampled in a trial of Ad26.COV2.S vaccine versus placebo. The chain employs TRBV5-6 and TRBJ2-3, with the D gene not confidently named. The clonotype originates from a person aged 18-65 years who received the Ad26.COV2.S COVID-19 vaccine or a placebo. The nucleotide sequence reads as follows: TGTGCCAGCAGCTTGGGGGTGTCTGATACGCAGTATTTT. This codes for CASSLGVSDTQYF.